A single sample is the source of the 30 T cell receptor beta chains below, sequenced in a study of shared clonotypes between healthy human individuals. The table came from immunoSEQ multiplex PCR; TCRdb's copy has only in-frame clones and leaves some out. The data show fewer than 500,000 clones, about 75% seen once. Sequencing was performed on PBMCs. These receptors came from a middle-aged woman in good health. Some clones in this sample may be carry-over from other donors' samples.

This clone is a singleton in its sample. V gene TRBV9 combines with J gene TRBJ1-4, with 8 bases aligning to TRBD1. This CDR3 comprises 16 residues. From germline, CDR1 is SGDLS and CDR2 YYNGEE. The V segment lost 1 base and the J segment 7 bases; nucleotides outside the gene matches: 9. This CDR3 reads CASSVSDRGVGEKLFF. CDR3 DNA: TGTGCCAGCAGCGTATCCGACAGGGGTGTAGGTGAAAAACTGTTTTTT. Full variable domain (remainder filled in from reference TRBV9 and TRBJ1-4): DSGVTQTPKHLITATGQRVTLRCSPRSGDLSVYWYQQSLDQGLQFLIQYYNGEERAKGNILERFSAQQFPDLHSELNLSSLELGDSALYFCASSVSDRGVGEKLFFGSGTQLSVL.

This rearrangement joins TRBV6-6 to TRBJ1-3, with 7 bases that match TRBD1. Trimming removed 6 bases from V and 1 base from J; junction bases left unmatched: 3. The CDR3 runs 14 residues. Germline V gene lookup returns CDR1 MNHNY and CDR2 SVGAGI (reference sequence). The CDR3 is CASREGQSGNTIYF. DNA of the CDR3: TGTGCCAGCAGAGAGGGACAGTCTGGAAACACCATATATTTT.

The chain links TRBV4-2 to TRBJ2-7, with D unresolved. The germline CDR1 and CDR2 sequences are LGHNA and YNFKEQ. The ends were cut back, 6 bases at V and 3 bases at J, with 15 bases in the middle. This CDR3 has 14 residues. The CDR3, as DNA: TGTGCCAGCAGTCGCGACAAGGAACGCTACGAGCAGTACTTC. It specifies CASSRDKERYEQYF.

The chain has TRBV5-1 and TRBJ2-1, with 9 bases aligning to TRBD2. Germline loops: CDR1 SGHRS, CDR2 YFSETQ. This CDR3 comprises 15 residues. V was clipped by 4 bases and J by 5 bases; unmatched bases: 7. The CDR3 DNA sequence: TGCGCCAGCAGCAAAGGACTAGCGAGTAACAATGAGCAGTTCTTC. Residues: CASSKGLASNNEQFF. The variable domain in full, with the rest retrieved from reference TRBV5-1 and TRBJ2-1, is KAGVTQTPRYLIKTRGQQVTLSCSPISGHRSVSWYQQTPGQGLQFLFEYFSETQRNKGNFPGRFSGRQFSNSRSEMNVSTLELGDSALYLCASSKGLASNNEQFFGPGTRLTVL.

On this clone: A read error is likely here: a far larger clone is one base away. Other DNA sequences from this sample encode an identical CDR3 as well. The V gene is TRBV7-2, the J gene TRBJ2-5; D remains ambiguous. The CDR3 extends over 11 amino acids. Trimming shortened V by 3 bases and J by 1 base, and 0 bases separated the two germline ends. Germline assignment: CDR1 SGHTA and CDR2 FQGNSA. The CDR3 DNA reads TGTGCCAGCAGCTTCCAAGAGACCCAGTACTTC. As protein: CASSFQETQYF.

The chain is built from TRBV19 and TRBJ1-1, with D unresolved. The CDR3 runs to 15 residues. Germline V lookup: CDR1 LNHDA, CDR2 SQIVND (reference sequence). Trimming pared 3 bases from V and 1 base from J, leaving 12 bases between. The CDR3 region has the DNA TGTGCCAGTAGTATGTGGACTTTGGGGAACACTGAAGCTTTCTTT. It specifies CASSMWTLGNTEAFF.

Points on this clone: One base separates it from a far larger clone, so it is likely a read error. Other DNA variants within this sample encode the same CDR3. This chain uses TRBV2 with TRBJ1-4, with D perhaps TRBD1 (6 bases). Germline assignment: CDR1 SNHLY and CDR2 FYNNEI. V lost 7 bases and J lost 8, with 11 bases in between. This CDR3 comprises 12 residues. The CDR3 sequence: CASISTGEKLFF. As DNA, the CDR3 is TGTGCCAGCATATCAACAGGGGAAAAACTGTTTTTT.

This clone appeared once. V is TRBV30 and J is TRBJ1-5; possibly TRBD1 for D (5 bases). Germline V gene sequence: CDR1 GTSNPN, CDR2 SVGIG (reference sequence). V was trimmed by 5 bases and J by 0 bases, leaving 11 bases between them. CDR3 length equals 14 residues. The CDR3: CAWGALNSNQPQHF. The CDR3 DNA reads as TGTGCCTGGGGGGCCCTTAATAGCAATCAGCCCCAGCATTTT.

CDR3 region: CASSVLGTSGSTDTQYF. The CDR3 DNA reads as TGTGCCAGCAGCGTATTGGGGACTAGCGGTTCCACAGATACGCAGTATTTT. The chain combines TRBV9 with TRBJ2-3, with 11 bases aligning to TRBD2. Unmatched junction bases numbered 6, after V lost 1 base and J lost 2 bases. Germline V gene sequence: CDR1 SGDLS, CDR2 YYNGEE. This CDR3 has 17 amino acids.

This chain joins TRBV11-2 and TRBJ2-4; D unresolved. CDR3 length: 11 amino acids. V lost 4 bases and J lost 14, with 12 bases in between. The germline CDR1 and CDR2 sequences are SGHAT and FQNNGV. The CDR3 DNA reads TGTGCCAGCAGCTCCCGGAGTGTGGAGTACTTC. Protein: CASSSRSVEYF.

This CDR3 is CASTSGNQPQHF. As DNA, the CDR3 is TGTGCCAGCACCTCAGGCAATCAGCCCCAGCATTTT. This sequence joins TRBV28 and TRBJ1-5; the D is unclear. The CDR3 length is 12 residues. Per the germline V gene, CDR1 is MDHEN and CDR2 is SYDVKM. The V end was cut by 7 bases, the J end by 2 bases, with 6 bases between.

This clone was seen only once. This sequence joins TRBV2 and TRBJ2-1; 7 bases line up with TRBD2. CDR3 length: 15 residues. CDR1 SNHLY and CDR2 FYNNEI come from the germline V gene. The V and J ends lost 6 bases and 1 base, in that order; junction bases with no gene match: 6. As DNA, the CDR3 is TGTGCCAGCAGGTCGGGGAGGGAATCCTACAATGAGCAGTTCTTC. This encodes CASRSGRESYNEQFF.

The chain carries TRBV7-9 and TRBJ2-7, with 10 bases identical to TRBD2. The CDR3 has 15 amino acids. J gave up 2 bases and V 2 bases, and 3 bases lay outside the gene matches. The germline CDR1 and CDR2 sequences are SEHNR and FQNEAQ (reference sequence). CDR3 nucleotides: TGTGCCAGCAGCTTAATAAGCGGGAGGGCCTACGAGCAGTACTTC. Its protein is CASSLISGRAYEQYF.

V gene TRBV18 combines with J gene TRBJ2-1, with 11 bases fitting TRBD1. CDR3 length equals 15 residues. Trimming took 0 bases from V and 5 from J; bases not matched to a gene: 0. CDR1 is KGHSH, CDR2 LQKENI, per germline. Here the CDR3 DNA reads TGTGCCAGCTCACCACCGGGACAGGGGGACAATGAGCAGTTCTTC. Its protein product is CASSPPGQGDNEQFF.

The chain has TRBV12-5 and TRBJ2-1; 9 bases fit TRBD2. There are 16 residues in the CDR3. Per germline, CDR1 LGHNT and CDR2 FRNRAP. V gave up 0 bases and J gave up 7 bases; unmatched junction bases: 7. CDR3 nucleotides: TGTGCTAGTGGTTTGGTAGTAGCGGGAGCAATAAATGAGCAGTTCTTC. Its translation: CASGLVVAGAINEQFF. The full variable domain, in which reference TRBV12-5 and TRBJ2-1 provide the parts outside the CDR3, is DARVTQTPRHKVTEMGQEVTMRCQPILGHNTVFWYRQTMMQGLELLAYFRNRAPLDDSGMPKDRFSAEMPDATLATLKIQPSEPRDSAVYFCASGLVVAGAINEQFFGPGTRLTVL.

This clone was seen only a few times. The chain carries TRBV5-1 and TRBJ2-5, with D perhaps TRBD1 (6 bases). Trimming removed 1 base from V and 5 bases from J, with 12 bases in between. The CDR3 contains 14 residues. Germline V gene data show CDR1 as SGHRS and CDR2 as YFSETQ. CDR3 sequence (DNA): TGCGCCAGCAGCTTGATGACCCAGGGGGAGACCCAGTACTTC. Translation: CASSLMTQGETQYF.

This clone is a singleton in its sample. The chain has TRBV28 and TRBJ1-4; 9 bases fit TRBD1. Trimming took 1 base from V and 6 from J; bases not matched to a gene: 15. Germline V gene data show CDR1 as MDHEN and CDR2 as SYDVKM. This CDR3 region has 19 residues. The DNA of the CDR3 is TGTGCCAGCAGTTTATCGTTCGGGACAGGGAGAGGGGTGGATGAAAAACTGTTTTTT. Its translation is CASSLSFGTGRGVDEKLFF. The full variable domain, its missing parts supplied by reference TRBV28 and TRBJ1-4, is DVKVTQSSRYLVKRTGEKVFLECVQDMDHENMFWYRQDPGLGLRLIYFSYDVKMKEKGDIPEGYSVSREKKERFSLILESASTNQTSMYLCASSLSFGTGRGVDEKLFFGSGTQLSVL.

The J gene is TRBJ2-5, the V gene TRBV20-1; no definite D call. The V gene's germline CDR1 is DFQATT and CDR2 SNEGSKA (reference sequence). This CDR3 has 11 residues. Deletions cut 5 bases from V and 5 bases from J, with 9 bases between. The CDR3 nucleotides read TGCAGTGCTCAGGTTGGGGAGACCCAGTACTTC. Amino acids: CSAQVGETQYF.

The chain couples TRBV28 to TRBJ2-5; D is undetermined. The CDR3 has 12 residues. The V end was cut by 8 bases, the J end by 1 base, with 8 bases between. The V gene's germline CDR1 is MDHEN and CDR2 SYDVKM. CDR3 DNA sequence: TGTGCCAGCTTTAGGGCCCAAGAGACCCAGTACTTC. This codes for CASFRAQETQYF. The full variable domain, rest sourced from reference TRBV28 and TRBJ2-5, is DVKVTQSSRYLVKRTGEKVFLECVQDMDHENMFWYRQDPGLGLRLIYFSYDVKMKEKGDIPEGYSVSREKKERFSLILESASTNQTSMYLCASFRAQETQYFGPGTRLLVL.

This clone appeared once. V and J are TRBV6-5 and TRBJ1-2; maybe TRBD1 (6 bases). The CDR3 is 12 amino acids. Trimming pared 5 bases from V and 5 bases from J, leaving 9 bases between. Germline V gives CDR1 MNHEY, CDR2 SVGAGI. Here the CDR3 DNA reads TGTGCCAGCAGTGGGGGACAATATGGCTACACCTTC. Translated: CASSGGQYGYTF.

J is TRBJ1-2 and V is TRBV5-4, with 10 bases that match TRBD1. The germline V gene encodes CDR1 SGHNT and CDR2 YYREEE (reference sequence). Trimming removed 0 bases from V and 4 bases from J; junction bases left unmatched: 3. This CDR3 is 15 amino acids long. The CDR3 sequence: CASSLGGQGGYGYTF. The CDR3 nucleotides read TGTGCCAGCAGCTTGGGCGGACAGGGGGGCTATGGCTACACCTTC.

The chain recombines TRBV25-1 with TRBJ1-2; no firm D call. CDR3 length: 13 residues. The germline V gene has CDR1 MGHDK and CDR2 SYGVNS. With 2 bases removed from V and 5 bases from J, the gap between germline ends came to 9 bases. CDR3 nucleotide sequence: TGTGCCAGCAGTGAAAAATTTGGGTATGGCTACACCTTC. Protein: CASSEKFGYGYTF.

In this sample, this clone turned up a few times. The V and J genes are TRBV10-3 and TRBJ1-4; D possibly corresponds to TRBD1 (5 bases). The CDR3 consists of 13 residues. V lost 10 bases and J 4 bases, leaving 13 bases between the germline ends. Germline CDR1 reads ENHRY; CDR2 reads SYGVKD. CDR3 nucleotides: TGTGCCACACAGGCGGGCTTTAATGAAAAACTGTTTTTT. Its protein product is CATQAGFNEKLFF.

This clone appeared a single time. CDR3 nucleotide sequence: TGTGCCAGCCCCCCACCCGGGGCCGAGCAGTACTTC. Residues: CASPPPGAEQYF. The chain couples TRBV6-6 to TRBJ2-7; D might be TRBD1 or TRBD2, each matching 5 bases. Per germline, CDR1 MNHNY and CDR2 SVGAGI (reference sequence). This CDR3 has 12 residues. Trimming shortened V by 8 bases and J by 6 bases, and 14 bases separated the two germline ends.

This chain links TRBV7-2 with TRBJ2-1; 7 bases are shared with TRBD1. The CDR3 length is 13 residues. In germline, CDR1 is SGHTA, CDR2 FQGNSA. With V trimmed by 4 bases and J by 9 bases, 6 bases remained unmatched. The CDR3 coding sequence is TGTGCCAGCAGCTGGAGACAGGGATCTGAGCAGTTCTTC. Protein: CASSWRQGSEQFF.

CDR3 coding DNA: TGTGCCAGCAGCTTACCCGGGGGGCGGGAGACCCAGTACTTC. Translating it yields CASSLPGGRETQYF. The rearrangement uses TRBV7-2 and TRBJ2-5; tentatively, D is TRBD2 (7 bases). The CDR3 runs to 14 residues. Germline V lookup: CDR1 SGHTA, CDR2 FQGNSA. Trimming cost V 2 bases and J 5 bases, with 12 bases left between them.

Here the CDR3 DNA reads TGTGCCAGCAGCTTAAAAGGGAGGAACACTGAAGCTTTCTTT. Translating it yields CASSLKGRNTEAFF. V gene TRBV7-3 combines with J gene TRBJ1-1; no firm D call. CDR1 SGHTA and CDR2 FQGTGA come from the germline V gene. The germline V and J ends were trimmed by 1 base and 1 base, with 7 bases remaining between them. The CDR3 extends over 14 amino acids. Drawing the rest from reference TRBV7-3 and TRBJ1-1, the complete variable domain is GAGVSQTPSNKVTEKGKYVELRCDPISGHTALYWYRQSLGQGPEFLIYFQGTGAADDSGLPNDRFFAVRPEGSVSTLKIQRTERGDSAVYLCASSLKGRNTEAFFGQGTRLTVV.

The chain employs TRBV2 and TRBJ2-7; D is possibly TRBD2 (5 bases). The CDR3 runs to 14 residues. V was trimmed by 7 bases and J by 7 bases, leaving 20 bases between them. CDR1 is SNHLY, CDR2 FYNNEI, per germline. CDR3 in amino acids: CASKEVPGVEEQYF. Written as DNA, the CDR3 is TGTGCCAGCAAGGAGGTCCCAGGTGTGGAGGAGCAGTACTTC.

The chain couples TRBV2 to TRBJ2-1; D remains ambiguous. CDR1 and CDR2 from the germline V gene are SNHLY and FYNNEI. V lost 0 bases to trimming and J lost 6 bases, with 15 bases between them. The CDR3 sequence is 16 residues long. CDR3 protein: CASSEAPRKLGNEQFF. The CDR3 DNA follows: TGTGCCAGCAGTGAAGCTCCCAGAAAGTTGGGCAATGAGCAGTTCTTC.

The chain is built from TRBV6-4 and TRBJ1-1; possible D gene TRBD1, 5 bases. Trimming took 3 bases from V and 0 from J, leaving 11 bases between them. Germline V gene sequence: CDR1 MRHNA, CDR2 SNTAGT. CDR3 length: 15 residues. The CDR3 protein is CASSEVRQLNTEAFF. The CDR3 DNA reads as TGTGCCAGCAGTGAAGTACGACAGTTGAACACTGAAGCTTTCTTT.